This section outlines one T cell receptor (beta chain) sequence together with its context. Its antigen is unidentified. This sample is part of a study of T cell responses to AZD1222 COVID-19 vaccine. Overall study results and limits: Donors were chiefly white British, with a greater number of females, and clonal diversity was perhaps underestimated.

Sequencing was performed with immunoSEQ multiplex PCR; in TCRdb, only in-frame clones are kept and a portion is missing. In the table there are about 140,000 clones, 85% to 95% of which are singletons. Trimming took off 4 bases at V and 8 bases at J, with 18 bases between the two ends. Germline values: CDR1 LGHDT, CDR2 YNNKEL (reference sequence). The CDR3 consists of 15 residues. This receptor was identified in an adult in good health. Sequenced here: peripheral blood, sampled on day 0 of AZD1222 vaccination. The chain employs TRBV3-1 (or the pseudogene TRBV3-2) and TRBJ2-1; D ambiguous. CDR3 DNA: TGTGCCAGCAGCCGCCCCCCGGCCCCCACGGATGAGCAGTTCTTC. This gives the protein CASSRPPAPTDEQFF.